This T cell receptor beta chain was identified during a study of T cell responses to AZD1222 COVID-19 vaccine. This CDR3 is 18 amino acids long. The assay was immunoSEQ multiplex PCR, and TCRdb's table has in-frame clones only and misses some. This repertoire shows some 90,000 clones, over 75% found once; its top ten account for approximately 15%. The input for sequencing was peripheral blood, taken on day 0 of AZD1222 vaccination. V is TRBV21-1 and J is TRBJ2-6; TRBD1, as called in the table, went unchecked against the DNA. TRBV21-1 is described as a pseudogene. The TCR comes from an adult in good health. CDR3 nucleotides: TGTGCCAGCAGCAGCTGGACAGGGCATTCATCTGGGGCCAACGTCCTGACTTTC. It yields the protein CASSSWTGHSSGANVLTF.